The entry below describes one T cell receptor (beta chain). Antigen unknown. The data were obtained in a study of shared clonotypes between healthy human individuals. General study results and limits: Generation of non-shared clonotypes was less probable than generation of clonotypes shared by all four donors. The authors expected sequencing depth to affect clonotype sharing among donors.

For each subset, genomic DNA was distributed in equal portions over several immunoSEQ plates. Libraries were prepared by immunoSEQ multiplex PCR; TCRdb keeps only in-frame clonotypes and omits some of them. This sample has about 690,000 clones; roughly 87% occur once, and the top ten carry 34%. The length of the CDR3 is 14 residues. Trimming shortened V by 0 bases and J by 3 bases, and 8 bases separated the two germline ends. The germline V gene encodes CDR1 MGHRA and CDR2 YSYEKL. The sample comprised memory CD8+ T cells from PBMCs. Subset given: CD45RO+ cells pooled with CCR7-negative TemRA cells. This chain uses TRBV4-1 with TRBJ1-1, with D unclear. This TCR derives from a young man in good health. Some clones in this sample may be carry-over from other donors' samples. Here the CDR3 DNA reads TGCGCCAGCAGCCAAGATTGGGTGGACACTGAAGCTTTCTTT. Translation gives CASSQDWVDTEAFF.